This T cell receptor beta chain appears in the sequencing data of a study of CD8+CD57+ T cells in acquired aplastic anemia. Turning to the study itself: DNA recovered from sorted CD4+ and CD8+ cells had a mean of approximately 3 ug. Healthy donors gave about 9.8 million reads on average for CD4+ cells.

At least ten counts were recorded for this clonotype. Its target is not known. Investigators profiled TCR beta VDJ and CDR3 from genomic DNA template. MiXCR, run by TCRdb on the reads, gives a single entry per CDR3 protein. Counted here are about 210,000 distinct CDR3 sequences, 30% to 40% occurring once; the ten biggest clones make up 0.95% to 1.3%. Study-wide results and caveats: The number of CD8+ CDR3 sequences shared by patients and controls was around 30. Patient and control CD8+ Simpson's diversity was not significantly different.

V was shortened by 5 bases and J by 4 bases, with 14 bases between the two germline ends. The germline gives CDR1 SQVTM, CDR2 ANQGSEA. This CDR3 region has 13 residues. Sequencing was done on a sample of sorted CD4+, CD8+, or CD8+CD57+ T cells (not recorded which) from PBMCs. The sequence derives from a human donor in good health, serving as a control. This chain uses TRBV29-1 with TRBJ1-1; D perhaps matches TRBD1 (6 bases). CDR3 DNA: TGCAGCGTTAGCAGGGGTAGAGGCACTGAAGCTTTCTTT. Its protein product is CSVSRGRGTEAFF.